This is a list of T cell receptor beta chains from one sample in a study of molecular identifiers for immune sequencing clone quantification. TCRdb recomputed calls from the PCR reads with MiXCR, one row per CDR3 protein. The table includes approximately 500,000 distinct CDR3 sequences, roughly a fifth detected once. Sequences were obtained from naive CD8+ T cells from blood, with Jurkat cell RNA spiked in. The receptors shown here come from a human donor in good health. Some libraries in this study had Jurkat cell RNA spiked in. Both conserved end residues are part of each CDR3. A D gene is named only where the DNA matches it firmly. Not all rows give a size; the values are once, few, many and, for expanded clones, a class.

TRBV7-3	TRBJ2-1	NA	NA	TGTGCCAGCAGCTTAGGTCGTTGGGGCAATGAGCAGTTCTTC	CASSLGRWGNEQFF
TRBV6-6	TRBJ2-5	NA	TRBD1	TGTGCCAGCAGGCAGAGGACAGGGCAAGAGACCCAGTACTTC	CASRQRTGQETQYF
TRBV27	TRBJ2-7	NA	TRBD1	TGTGCCAGCAGTTGCTACCAGGGGGCCTACGAGCAGTACTTC	CASSCYQGAYEQYF
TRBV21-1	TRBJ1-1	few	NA	TGTGCCAGCAGCAAAGCGCGTCGGCGGAACACTGAAGCTTTCTTT	CASSKARRRNTEAFF
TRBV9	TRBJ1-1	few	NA	TGTGCCAGCAGCGGCAGGGTGGACACTGAAGCTTTCTTT	CASSGRVDTEAFF
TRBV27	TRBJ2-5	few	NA	TGTGCCAGCAGTTTACTTTTCGGGGAGGCGACCCAGTACTTC	CASSLLFGEATQYF
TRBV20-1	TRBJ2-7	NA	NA	TGCAGTGTGATTTCCGAGACGGCTTCCTACGAGCAGTACTTC	CSVISETASYEQYF
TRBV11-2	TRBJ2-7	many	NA	TGTGCCAGCAGCTTATTATCAGGGCGCTACGAGCAGTACTTC	CASSLLSGRYEQYF
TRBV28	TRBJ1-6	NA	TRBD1	TGTGCCAGCAGGCCTCCGTTAGGACAGGGACTAAATTCACCCCTCCACTTT	CASRPPLGQGLNSPLHF
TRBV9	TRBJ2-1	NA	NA	TGTGCCAGCAGCGTTCTGGGGACAGAGCAGTTCTTC	CASSVLGTEQFF
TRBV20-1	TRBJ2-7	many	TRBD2	TGCAGTGCTAGGGGACTAGCGGGTGTAGGGCGTACCCCCTACGAGCAGTACTTC	CSARGLAGVGRTPYEQYF
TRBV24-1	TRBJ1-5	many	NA	TGTGCCACCAGTGATTTCCCTAGCAATCAGCCCCAGCATTTT	CATSDFPSNQPQHF
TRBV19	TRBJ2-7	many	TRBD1	TGTGCCAGTAGTGAGACAGGGCGCGAGCAGTACTTC	CASSETGREQYF
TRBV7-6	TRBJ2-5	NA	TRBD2	TGTGCCAGCAGCCCTTGGACTAGCGGGGGGCAGACCCAGTACTTC	CASSPWTSGGQTQYF
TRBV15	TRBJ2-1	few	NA	TGTGCCACCAGCCTGGGAAGGACCTCCTACAATGAGCAGTTCTTC	CATSLGRTSYNEQFF
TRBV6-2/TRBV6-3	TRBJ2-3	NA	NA	TGTGCCAGCAGTTACCCGATGAGCGGGACAGATACGCAGTATTTT	CASSYPMSGTDTQYF
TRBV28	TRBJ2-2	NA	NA	TGTGCCAGCAGTTTTGGGGTTGGCGGGGAGCTGTTTTTT	CASSFGVGGELFF
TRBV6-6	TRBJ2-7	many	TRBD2	TGTGCCAGCAGTTACTTGGCGGGAGGATACGAGCAGTACTTC	CASSYLAGGYEQYF
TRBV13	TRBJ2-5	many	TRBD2	TGTGCCAGCAGCCCGAGCGGGAGAGAGACCCAGTACTTC	CASSPSGRETQYF
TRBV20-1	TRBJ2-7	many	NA	TGCAGTGCTAGAGATTATCAGACTAGCTACGAGCAGTACTTC	CSARDYQTSYEQYF
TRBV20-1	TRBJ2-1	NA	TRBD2	TGCAGTGCAGACTACTCTAGCGGTGACAATGAGCAGTTCTTC	CSADYSSGDNEQFF
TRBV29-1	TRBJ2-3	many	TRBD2	TGCAGCGTACTAAAGGTGGCTAGCGGACCCACAGATACGCAGTATTTT	CSVLKVASGPTDTQYF
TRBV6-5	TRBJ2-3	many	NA	TGTGCCAGCAGTTACTCCCACAGATCAGATACGCAGTATTTT	CASSYSHRSDTQYF
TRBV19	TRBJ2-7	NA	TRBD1	TGTGCCAGTAGCGAAGGACAGGGAATTGCCCACGAGCAGTACTTC	CASSEGQGIAHEQYF
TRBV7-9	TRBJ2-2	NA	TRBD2	TGTGCCAGCAGCTTAATTGAGATAGCGGGCATCACCGGGGAGCTGTTTTTT	CASSLIEIAGITGELFF
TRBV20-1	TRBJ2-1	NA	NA	TGCAGTGCGCCCCCAGCCCAACCGGGACGGTACAATGAGCAGTTCTTC	CSAPPAQPGRYNEQFF
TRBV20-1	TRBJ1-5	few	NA	TGCAGTGCCGCACCCGTAGGGACCAATCAGCCCCAGCATTTT	CSAAPVGTNQPQHF
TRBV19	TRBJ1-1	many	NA	TGTGCCAGTAGTATCATGGGGGGCACTGAAGCTTTCTTT	CASSIMGGTEAFF
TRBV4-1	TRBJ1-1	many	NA	TGCGCCAGCAGCCAAGATCGCGGATGGTGGGCTTTCTTT	CASSQDRGWWAFF